The 21 T cell receptor beta chains below were found in one sample sequenced in a study of blood T cells in healthy people across ages. Sample-barcoded 5' priming and a J-beta primer mix drove a second PCR of 7 to 11 cycles. Via MiXCR, TCRdb re-called the 5' RACE reads, giving one row per CDR3 protein. The profile shows some 670,000 distinct CDR3 sequences, 52% of them singletons. Sequenced sample: blood. The receptors were sampled from a woman at least 80 years old in good health.

The chain joins TRBV6-5 to TRBJ2-1; the D gene is possibly TRBD1 (6 bases). The CDR3 is 15 residues long. V was pared by 4 bases and J by 6 bases, with 16 bases between. CDR1 is MNHEY, CDR2 SVGAGI, per germline. The CDR3: CASSSRQVSINEQFF. In DNA, the CDR3 is TGTGCCAGCAGTTCAAGACAGGTTTCTATCAATGAGCAGTTCTTC.

This clonotype was counted at least ten times. This rearrangement joins TRBV5-1 to TRBJ2-7, with 8 bases that match TRBD1. Trimming at V came to 1 base and at J to 7 bases, leaving 10 bases not matched to a gene. Germline loops: CDR1 SGHRS, CDR2 YFSETQ. This CDR3 has 15 amino acids. The CDR3 here is CASSLFGQGAREQYF. The CDR3 nucleotides read TGCGCCAGCAGCTTGTTTGGGCAGGGGGCGCGGGAGCAGTACTTC.

The chain links TRBV6-1 to TRBJ2-1, with TRBD2 matching 8 bases. Losses at the gene ends were 6 bases for V and 5 bases for J; bases not matched to a gene: 9. The germline V gene has CDR1 MNHNS and CDR2 SASEGT. The CDR3 is 15 amino acids. CDR3 nucleotide sequence: TGTGCCAGCAGATTAGCGGGGAGTATTGACAATGAGCAGTTCTTC. Translated: CASRLAGSIDNEQFF.

Turning to this clonotype: This clone may be a read error of a much larger clone one base away. The chain recombines TRBV12-3 or TRBV12-4 with TRBJ2-1; D is undetermined. The end of the DNA fits TRBJ2-7 better, so the J call may be wrong. CDR3 length equals 14 residues. The CDR3 DNA reads as TGTGCCAGCAGTTTAGGGACGGAATACAATGAGCAGTACTTC. Amino acid sequence: CASSLGTEYNEQYF.

As to this clonotype: This sequence may be a read error, since a much larger clone differs from it by one base. V is TRBV6-6 and J is TRBJ2-2, with 7 nucleotides matching TRBD1. CDR1 MNHNY and CDR2 SVGAGI come from the germline V gene (reference sequence). The CDR3 is 16 amino acids. CDR3 DNA: TGTGCCAGCTGTGGCCTCGGGACAGCGAACACCGGGGTGCTGTTTTTT. This codes for CASCGLGTANTGVLFF.

The chain couples TRBV7-9 to TRBJ2-3; D might be TRBD1 (5 bases). This CDR3 comprises 15 residues. Germline lookup yields CDR1 SEHNR and CDR2 FQNEAQ (reference sequence). The V end lost 2 bases, the J end lost 2 bases, and 11 bases lay between the germline ends. CDR3 in amino acids: CASSLHRSSTDTQYF. The DNA for the CDR3 is TGTGCCAGCAGCTTACACAGGTCGTCCACAGATACGCAGTATTTT.

This clonotype was found once. The V call is TRBV20-1, the J call TRBJ1-1; D unclear. Germline V gene lookup returns CDR1 DFQATT and CDR2 SNEGSKA (reference sequence). The CDR3 is 17 residues long. V was trimmed by 1 base and J by 5 bases, leaving 23 bases between them. The CDR3 coding sequence is TGCAGTGCTAGAGCCGACGGGCCCGGTTGGGTGGGGACTGAAGCTTTCTTT. Encoded protein: CSARADGPGWVGTEAFF.

Remarks on this clonotype: The junction departs from germline at one end; a sequencing error may be responsible. The chain uses TRBV7-3 and TRBJ2-2, with unresolved D. The V gene's germline CDR1 is SGHTA and CDR2 FQGTGA. This CDR3 is 14 amino acids long. This CDR3 is CTSSLSSDSRELFF. CDR3 coding DNA: TGTACCAGCAGCTTAAGCAGCGATTCTAGGGAGCTGTTTTTT. The whole variable domain, filled in from reference TRBV7-3 and TRBJ2-2, reads GAGVSQTPSNKVTEKGKYVELRCDPISGHTALYWYRQSLGQGPEFLIYFQGTGAADDSGLPNDRFFAVRPEGSVSTLKIQRTERGDSAVYLCTSSLSSDSRELFFGEGSRLTVL.

V usage is TRBV11-2 and J usage is TRBJ2-5; weak D call: TRBD1 (7 bases). Deletions cut 3 bases from V and 5 bases from J, with 13 bases between. The CDR3 contains 14 residues. CDR1 is SGHAT, CDR2 FQNNGV, per germline. Written as DNA, the CDR3 is TGTGCCAGCAGCTTTGGAGGGGGCCCGGAGACCCAGTACTTC. It encodes CASSFGGGPETQYF. Based on the CDR3 plus reference TRBV11-2 and TRBJ2-5, the full variable domain is EAGVAQSPRYKIIEKRQSVAFWCNPISGHATLYWYQQILGQGPKLLIQFQNNGVVDDSQLPKDRFSAERLKGVDSTLKIQPAKLEDSAVYLCASSFGGGPETQYFGPGTRLLVL.

V usage is TRBV12-3 or TRBV12-4 and J usage is TRBJ1-5, with TRBD1 as a possible D gene (6 bases). V was pared by 3 bases and J by 9 bases, with 15 bases between. The CDR3 spans 14 residues. The CDR3 region has the DNA TGTGCCAGCAGTTTTCAGGGGCCCACGGGGCCCCAGCATTTT. This gives the protein CASSFQGPTGPQHF.

This chain links TRBV10-3 with TRBJ1-5; no definite D call. Germline lookup yields CDR1 ENHRY and CDR2 SYGVKD. CDR3 length: 15 amino acids. The V gene lost 0 bases and the J gene lost 6 bases, with 12 bases spanning the gap. The CDR3: CAISESSRNVQPQHF. In DNA form, the CDR3 reads TGTGCCATCAGTGAGTCCAGCAGGAATGTTCAGCCCCAGCATTTT.

This clonotype was found many times. The chain recombines TRBV4-1 with TRBJ2-7; TRBD1 matches at 9 bases. Germline CDR1 is MGHRA and CDR2 is YSYEKL. J gave up 0 bases and V 4 bases, and 7 bases lay outside the gene matches. The CDR3 is 16 amino acids. CDR3 bases: TGCGCCAGCAGCCGAAACCGGGACAGGGACTCCTACGAGCAGTACTTC. Amino acids: CASSRNRDRDSYEQYF.

This chain joins TRBV11-2 and TRBJ2-1; possibly TRBD2 for D (5 bases). The CDR3 sequence is 12 residues long. Per the germline V gene, CDR1 is SGHAT and CDR2 is FQNNGV. V lost 5 bases to trimming and J lost 9 bases, with 11 bases between them. The CDR3 region is CASSRTEGEQFF. The CDR3 DNA sequence: TGTGCCAGCAGCCGCACTGAGGGTGAGCAGTTCTTC.

This clonotype was seen once. This chain connects TRBV6-5 to TRBJ2-7; tentative D call: TRBD2 (6 bases). Germline loops: CDR1 MNHEY, CDR2 SVGAGI. V was cut by 2 bases and J by 4 bases, with 24 bases left in between. This CDR3 is 18 amino acids long. The CDR3 coding sequence is TGTGCCAGCAGTTACGGACCCCGAAGTACCGGGGGAGATTACGAGCAGTACTTC. Translation: CASSYGPRSTGGDYEQYF.

The CDR3 here is CASTLPGGTWETQYF. CDR3 sequence (DNA): TGTGCCAGCACCCTCCCCGGGGGGACCTGGGAGACCCAGTACTTC. The chain couples TRBV12-3 or TRBV12-4 to TRBJ2-5, with 7 bases fitting TRBD2. V was pared by 7 bases and J by 5 bases, with 13 bases of the junction left unmatched. The CDR3 is 15 amino acids.

This clonotype was recorded many times. This sequence joins TRBV28 and TRBJ2-1, with D possibly matching TRBD2 (6 bases). CDR1 is MDHEN and CDR2 is SYDVKM in the germline V gene. The CDR3 is 13 residues long. V lost 3 bases, J lost 6 bases, and 9 bases lay in between. The CDR3 loop is CASSFSGSNEQFF. The CDR3 DNA follows: TGTGCCAGCAGTTTTTCCGGGAGCAATGAGCAGTTCTTC.

This clonotype was recorded many times. The rearrangement links TRBV3-1 to TRBJ2-1; 12 positions match TRBD2. The CDR3 sequence is 16 residues long. V lost 1 base to trimming and J lost 8 bases; unmatched junction nucleotides: 6. The germline V gene encodes CDR1 LGHDT and CDR2 YNNKEL (reference sequence). The CDR3 DNA reads TGTGCCAGCAGCCAAGGAGGACTAGCGGGGTGGGATGAGCAGTTCTTC. It codes for CASSQGGLAGWDEQFF.

The V gene is TRBV29-1, the J gene TRBJ2-3; the D call may be TRBD1 or TRBD2 (6 bases each). Germline values: CDR1 SQVTM, CDR2 ANQGSEA. V was clipped by 2 bases and J by 2 bases, with 11 bases between them. The CDR3 extends over 14 amino acids. Here the CDR3 DNA reads TGCAGCGTTGAACCGGGGGCCCTCACAGATACGCAGTATTTT. Protein: CSVEPGALTDTQYF.

V gene TRBV12-3 or TRBV12-4 combines with J gene TRBJ2-3, with TRBD1 matching 7 bases. The CDR3 is 15 amino acids. The V and J ends lost 5 bases and 2 bases, in that order; junction bases with no gene match: 7. This chain's CDR3 is CASSPGQENTDTQYF. The DNA for the CDR3 is TGTGCCAGCAGTCCAGGACAGGAGAACACAGATACGCAGTATTTT.

This clonotype was seen a few times. This sequence joins TRBV18 and TRBJ1-1, with D possibly matching TRBD1 (5 bases). The V and J ends lost 5 bases and 0 bases respectively, with 16 bases between them. Per germline, CDR1 KGHSH and CDR2 LQKENI. CDR3 length equals 16 residues. The CDR3 region is CASSFSGAGLNTEAFF. The CDR3 bases are TGTGCCAGCTCATTTTCTGGGGCAGGCTTGAACACTGAAGCTTTCTTT.

This clonotype was counted many times. This rearrangement joins TRBV2 to TRBJ1-6, with TRBD1 matching 7 bases. V gave up 7 bases and J gave up 8 bases; unmatched junction bases: 11. The CDR3 length is 15 residues. Germline assignment: CDR1 SNHLY and CDR2 FYNNEI. The CDR3 DNA is TGTGCCAGCACCTCCCAGGGGGTCTTCGATTCACCCCTCCACTTT. Its protein product is CASTSQGVFDSPLHF.